This T cell receptor (beta chain) is drawn from a study of blood T cell repertoires in COVID-19. Across the whole study: Spain, Italy and the United States supplied samples that represented acute and convalescent COVID-19. T cells, B-cell-depleted T cells, or PBMCs provided the cDNA or gDNA that served as material.

In the authors' workflow: Nucleated cell number was recorded as an estimate derived from reference gene primer amplification. TCRdb's table, derived via immunoSEQ multiplex PCR, lists solely in-frame clones and lacks some. That table furnishes V, J and clone size, whereas the DNA furnished D and trimming. The table lists 200,000 or so clones, approximately 80% of them singletons. Enrollment of patients from Seattle took place during active infection, with longitudinal follow-up. The CDR3 contains 14 residues. Looked up from germline, CDR1 is SQVTM and CDR2 is ANQGSEA. J gave up 4 bases and V 6 bases, and 9 bases lay outside the gene matches.

The clonotype was recovered from a man between 60 and 75 years old with COVID-19, enrolled during active disease. The chain carries TRBV29-1 and TRBJ1-2; 9 nucleotides agree with TRBD1. The specimen sequenced was peripheral blood. The CDR3 DNA reads TGCAGCGTAGATGCGGGACAGGGTACCTATGGCTACACCTTC. It encodes CSVDAGQGTYGYTF.